This T cell receptor (beta chain) is drawn from a study of OX40 agonist ivuxolimab in advanced cancers. Looking at the study overall: The costimulatory receptor OX40 (CD134) was targeted by ivuxolimab, a fully human IgG2 agonistic monoclonal antibody. Intravenous ivuxolimab was administered to patients every 2 weeks at six dose levels: 0.01, 0.1, 0.3, 1.5, 3 and 10 mg/kg. Among the 52 dose-escalation patients, about 19 had hepatocellular carcinoma, 15 or so melanoma, 9 renal cell carcinoma and 9 head and neck cancer. In the dose-escalation cohort, nearly 85% of patients were male, and the mean age was 60 years with a range of about 20 to 79. Patients were allowed to have had prior anti-PD-1, anti-PD-L1 or anti-CTLA-4 therapy, and around 41% of the dose-escalation patients had previously received checkpoint inhibitors. Partial responses occurred in three dose-escalation patients: two with cutaneous melanoma and one with hepatocellular carcinoma. Peripheral TCRbeta sequencing aimed to test whether ivuxolimab altered TCR sequence diversity and caused clonal T-cell expansion. The monotherapy dose-escalation portion (N = 52 patients) of the phase I ivuxolimab trial is reported in the paper. Study-wide conclusions, independent of this receptor: In the 0.1-3.0 mg/kg groups, partial responders had among the lowest normalized peripheral clonal expansion, particularly in CD8+ T cells. Which antigens the clonally expanded peripheral T cells were specific for was not determined. After ivuxolimab, more expanded clones were found on average in CD8+ T cells than in CD4+ T cells. Low levels of normalized T-cell clonal expansion were also shown by some nonresponding patients. Clonal expansion of both CD4+ and CD8+ blood T cells was observed from baseline to week 6 at doses 0.1 to 3.0 mg/kg.

Patients with a history of autoimmune disease or receiving systemic immunosuppression were excluded from the trial. Peripheral blood for TCR sequencing was collected from all dose cohorts at baseline, on cycle 4 day 1, and on cycle 7 day 1. The samples were drawn from a first-in-human, open-label, multicenter phase I dose-escalation trial of ivuxolimab. Adults with locally advanced or metastatic head and neck squamous cell, hepatocellular, melanoma or renal cell carcinoma were enrolled in the trial. Before TCR sequencing, CD4+ T cells and CD8+ T cells from peripheral blood were sorted into separate populations. Genomic DNA was isolated from the sorted cells so that the TCRbeta CDR3 region could be sequenced. The immunoSEQ Assay was used to sequence the TCRbeta CDR3 regions. What TCRdb holds here is the immuneACCESS table cut down to in-frame rearrangements. Part of the clones is not present; checked against another copy, under half of the missing clones reflect an unresolved V gene, and the others are unexplained. The sample has roughly 62,000 clones on record, 70% to 90% of them singletons. The ten biggest clones cover around 0.9% of the sample.

This clone has only one observation. It has no known antigen specificity. Qualities for individual bases were not recorded, and no much larger clone is one base off. This receptor was identified in an adult with an advanced solid tumor such as melanoma, head and neck, liver or kidney cancer. This material consisted of CD4+ or CD8+ T cells sorted from blood, taken in a trial of the OX40 agonist ivuxolimab.

The bases are TGTGCCAGCAGTGAGGTAGGGACAGGGGCAGCTTTCTTT. Translated, this is CASSEVGTGAAFF. Here the chain combines TRBV2 and TRBJ1-1; the central 10 bases match TRBD1. The CDR1 and CDR2 encoded by the germline V gene are SNHLY and FYNNEI. The CDR3 holds 13 amino acids from the cysteine to the phenylalanine. Just CDR3 DNA is preserved here, 39 bases in frame from base 1. V is cut back by 3 bases and J by 10 bases, with 5 bases in the junction unmatched.